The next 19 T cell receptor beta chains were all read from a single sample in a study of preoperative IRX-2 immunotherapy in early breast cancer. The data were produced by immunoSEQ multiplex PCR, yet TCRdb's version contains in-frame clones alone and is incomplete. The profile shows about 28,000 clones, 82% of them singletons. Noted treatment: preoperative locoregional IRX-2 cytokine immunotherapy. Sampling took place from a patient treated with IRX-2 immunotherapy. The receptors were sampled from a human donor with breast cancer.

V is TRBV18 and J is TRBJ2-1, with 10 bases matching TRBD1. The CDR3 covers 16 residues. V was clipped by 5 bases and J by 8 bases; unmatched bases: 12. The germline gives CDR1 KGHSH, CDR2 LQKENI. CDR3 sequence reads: CASSTSRDRGKDEQFF. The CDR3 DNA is TGTGCCAGCTCAACTTCCCGGGACAGGGGAAAGGATGAGCAGTTCTTC.

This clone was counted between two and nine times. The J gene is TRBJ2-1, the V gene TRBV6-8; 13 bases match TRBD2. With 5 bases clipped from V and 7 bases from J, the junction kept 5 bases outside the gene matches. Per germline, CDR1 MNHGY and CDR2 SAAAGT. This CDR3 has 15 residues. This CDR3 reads CASSPGLAGRNEQFF. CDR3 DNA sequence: TGTGCCAGCAGTCCGGGACTAGCGGGAAGGAATGAGCAGTTCTTC.

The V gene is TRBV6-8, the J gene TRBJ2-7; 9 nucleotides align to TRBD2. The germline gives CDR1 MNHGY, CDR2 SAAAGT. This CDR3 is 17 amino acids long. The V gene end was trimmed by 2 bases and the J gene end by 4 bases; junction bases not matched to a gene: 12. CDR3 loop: CASSYDLAGRPPYEQYF. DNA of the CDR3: TGTGCCAGCAGTTACGATCTAGCGGGACGACCCCCATACGAGCAGTACTTC.

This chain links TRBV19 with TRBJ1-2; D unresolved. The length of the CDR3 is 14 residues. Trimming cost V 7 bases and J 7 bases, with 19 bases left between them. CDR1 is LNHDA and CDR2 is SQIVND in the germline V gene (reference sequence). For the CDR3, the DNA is TGTGCCAGTATCTCCACGGGATACGCGTCTGGCTACACCTTC. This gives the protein CASISTGYASGYTF.

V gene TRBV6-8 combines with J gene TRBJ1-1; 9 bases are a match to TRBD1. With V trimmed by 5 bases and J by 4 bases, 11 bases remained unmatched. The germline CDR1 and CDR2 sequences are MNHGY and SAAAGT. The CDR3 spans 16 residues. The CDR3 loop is CASSLRPGTGPTEAFF. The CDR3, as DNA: TGTGCCAGCAGTCTGCGACCCGGGACAGGGCCCACTGAAGCTTTCTTT.

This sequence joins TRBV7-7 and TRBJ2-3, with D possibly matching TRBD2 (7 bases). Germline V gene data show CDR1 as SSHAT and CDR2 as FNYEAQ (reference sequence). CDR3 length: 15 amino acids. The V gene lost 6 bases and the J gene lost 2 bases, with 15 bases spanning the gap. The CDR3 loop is CASSPKGGYTDTQYF. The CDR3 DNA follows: TGTGCCAGCAGTCCCAAGGGGGGGTACACAGATACGCAGTATTTT.

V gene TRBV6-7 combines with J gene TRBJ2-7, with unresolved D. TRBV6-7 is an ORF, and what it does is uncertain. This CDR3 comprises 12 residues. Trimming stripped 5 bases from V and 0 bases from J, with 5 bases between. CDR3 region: CASSPLSYEQYF. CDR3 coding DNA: TGTGCCAGCAGTCCCCTCTCCTACGAGCAGTACTTC.

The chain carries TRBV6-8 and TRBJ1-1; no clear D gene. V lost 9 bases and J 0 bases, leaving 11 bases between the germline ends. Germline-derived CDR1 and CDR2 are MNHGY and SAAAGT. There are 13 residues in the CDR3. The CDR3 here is CASLDVLNTEAFF. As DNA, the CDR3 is TGTGCCAGTCTGGACGTGCTGAACACTGAAGCTTTCTTT.

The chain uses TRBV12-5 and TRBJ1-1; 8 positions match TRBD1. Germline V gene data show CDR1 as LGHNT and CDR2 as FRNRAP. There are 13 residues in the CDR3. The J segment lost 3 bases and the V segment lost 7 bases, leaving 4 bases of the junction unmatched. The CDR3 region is CASVLGQDTEAFF. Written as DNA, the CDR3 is TGTGCTAGTGTGTTGGGACAGGACACTGAAGCTTTCTTT. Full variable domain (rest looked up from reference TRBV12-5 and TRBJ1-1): DARVTQTPRHKVTEMGQEVTMRCQPILGHNTVFWYRQTMMQGLELLAYFRNRAPLDDSGMPKDRFSAEMPDATLATLKIQPSEPRDSAVYFCASVLGQDTEAFFGQGTRLTVV.

The CDR3 region is CASSRDFMDTQYF. The CDR3 DNA sequence: TGTGCCAGCAGCCGGGACTTTATGGATACGCAGTATTTT. The chain links TRBV7-1 to TRBJ2-3; perhaps TRBD2 as D (6 bases). TRBV7-1 is filed as an ORF, its function uncertain. The V end was cut by 5 bases, the J end by 6 bases, with 12 bases between. The CDR3 covers 13 residues.

CDR3 protein: CASSHETGSSNQPQHF. The CDR3 nucleotides are TGTGCCAGCAGCCACGAGACAGGGAGTAGCAATCAGCCCCAGCATTTT. The chain has TRBV6-8 and TRBJ1-5; 7 nucleotides match TRBD1. CDR3 size: 16 residues. J was trimmed by 0 bases and V by 6 bases; bases with no gene match: 8. Germline V lookup: CDR1 MNHGY, CDR2 SAAAGT.

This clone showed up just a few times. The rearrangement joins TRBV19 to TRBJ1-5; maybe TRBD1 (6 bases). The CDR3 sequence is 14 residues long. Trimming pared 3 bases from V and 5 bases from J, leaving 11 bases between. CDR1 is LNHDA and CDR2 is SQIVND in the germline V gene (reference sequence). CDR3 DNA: TGTGCCAGTAGTATCCGGGACACACATCAGCCCCAGCATTTT. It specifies CASSIRDTHQPQHF.

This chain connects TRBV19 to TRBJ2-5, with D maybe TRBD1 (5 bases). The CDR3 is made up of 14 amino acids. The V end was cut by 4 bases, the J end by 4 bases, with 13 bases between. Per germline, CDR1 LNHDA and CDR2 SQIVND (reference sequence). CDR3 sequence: CASSNVQQGETQYF. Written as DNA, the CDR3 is TGTGCCAGTAGTAACGTACAGCAGGGAGAGACCCAGTACTTC. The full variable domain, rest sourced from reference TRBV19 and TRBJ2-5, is DGGITQSPKYLFRKEGQNVTLSCEQNLNHDAMYWYRQDPGQGLRLIYYSQIVNDFQKGDIAEGYSVSREKKESFPLTVTSAQKNPTAFYLCASSNVQQGETQYFGPGTRLLVL.

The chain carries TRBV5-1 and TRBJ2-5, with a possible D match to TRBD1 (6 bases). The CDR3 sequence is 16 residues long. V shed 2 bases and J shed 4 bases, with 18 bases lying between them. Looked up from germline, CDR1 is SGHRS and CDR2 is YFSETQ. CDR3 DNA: TGCGCCAGCAGCTTTGTGGGAACAGGGTACGGAGAGACCCAGTACTTC. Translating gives CASSFVGTGYGETQYF.

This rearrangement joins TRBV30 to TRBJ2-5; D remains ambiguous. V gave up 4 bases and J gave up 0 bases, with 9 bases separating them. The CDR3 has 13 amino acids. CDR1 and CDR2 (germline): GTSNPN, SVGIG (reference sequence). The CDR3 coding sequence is TGTGCCTGGATTCGGAAGTACCAAGAGACCCAGTACTTC. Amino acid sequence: CAWIRKYQETQYF.

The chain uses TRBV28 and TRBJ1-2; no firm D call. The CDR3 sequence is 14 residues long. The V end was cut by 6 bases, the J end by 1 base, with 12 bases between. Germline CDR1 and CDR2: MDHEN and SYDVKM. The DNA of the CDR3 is TGTGCCAGCAGCCTACCACACCTTAACTATGGCTACACCTTC. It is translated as CASSLPHLNYGYTF.

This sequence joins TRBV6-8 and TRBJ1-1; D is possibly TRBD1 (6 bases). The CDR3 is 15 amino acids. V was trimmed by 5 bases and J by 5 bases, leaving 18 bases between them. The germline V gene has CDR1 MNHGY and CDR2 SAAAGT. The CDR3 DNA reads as TGTGCCAGCAGTCACCGCCCGGGGGCGGTTACTGAAGCTTTCTTT. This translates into CASSHRPGAVTEAFF.

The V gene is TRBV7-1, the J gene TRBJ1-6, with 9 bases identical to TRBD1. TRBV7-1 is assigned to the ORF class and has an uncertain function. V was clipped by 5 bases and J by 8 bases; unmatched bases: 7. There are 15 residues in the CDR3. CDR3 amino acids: CASSNVGQGYSPLHF. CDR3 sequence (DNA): TGTGCCAGCAGCAATGTAGGACAGGGGTATTCACCCCTCCACTTT.

The CDR3 spells CASSPYSGPSYEQYF. CDR3 in DNA: TGTGCCAGCAGCCCTTATAGCGGGCCCTCCTACGAGCAGTACTTC. This chain links TRBV11-3 with TRBJ2-7, with 7 bases aligning to TRBD2. V was pared by 5 bases and J by 0 bases, with 7 bases of the junction left unmatched. Looked up from germline, CDR1 is SGHNT and CDR2 is YENEEA. The CDR3 runs 15 residues.